This paragraph reports one TCR beta chain. The source of the sample is a study of blood T cell repertoires in COVID-19. Study background: The United States, Italy and Spain provided the acute and convalescent COVID-19 samples. PBMCs, B-cell-depleted T cells, or T cells were the source of the cDNA or gDNA that made up the material.

The authors' processing: By means of reference gene primer amplification, nucleated cell counts were estimated. Some clones are missing from TCRdb's copy, which holds only in-frame ones; the method was immunoSEQ multiplex PCR. The V and J calls and clone size come from that table; D and trimming were worked out from the DNA. This table has 30,000 to 45,000 clones, about 88% appearing once. The germline V and J ends were trimmed by 7 bases and 0 bases, with 9 bases remaining between them. CDR3 length: 13 residues. This rearrangement joins TRBV12-3 or TRBV12-4 to TRBJ2-5; D unclear. Sequences were obtained from peripheral blood. The origin of this receptor is a man aged 65-85 years with active COVID-19. CDR3 in DNA: TGTGCCAGCACCTGGGCAGACCAAGAGACCCAGTACTTC. Protein: CASTWADQETQYF.